This TCR beta chain originates from a study of T cell responses to AZD1222 COVID-19 vaccine (dated by TCRdb to the early 2020s). Notes on the research overall: TCR sequencing covered 233 trial participants: 200 to 220 given two doses of AZD1222 and some 25 given two doses of MenACWY control vaccine. Trial participants were enrolled by age into 18-55, 56-69 and 70-plus year subgroups, with roughly 160, 29 and 62 TCR-sequenced participants respectively.

What the time point label conveys for this sample: about 28 days (+/-7) after the second vaccine dose. AZD1222 recipients whose second dose came at about 4 weeks and those whose second dose came at about 12 weeks were combined into one group, since spike-specific TCR depth and breadth did not differ between the two schedules. Vaccinee samples came from UK trials COV001 and COV002, including a single-blind randomized controlled phase 2/3 trial of AZD1222 (ChAdOx1 nCoV-19) in healthy adults. For TCRbeta chain sequencing, PBMC samples were collected from trial participants at day 0 and at day 28 after the second dose. Study-level results and caveats: Epitopes outside the regions mutated in the B.1.351 and B.1.1.7 variants were reportedly recognized by nearly half of the unique spike-specific TCRs. The 56-69-year group was small, and its depth increase did not reach significance, likely because of low power. A significant rise in spike-specific TCR breadth and depth was observed after two AZD1222 doses relative to day 0 and relative to MenACWY recipients. Participants were mostly white British, with more females than males. The authors suggested clonal diversity may have been underestimated. The whole spike protein was spanned by vaccine-associated CD4 TCRs, and dominant responses were seen in regions 160-218 and 743-854. Conclusions about previously exposed vaccinees were limited because only six AZD1222 recipients were SARS-CoV-2 seropositive at baseline. Because no day 14 peak-response samples were available, the repertoires could be characterized only after the peak T cell response.

The CDR3 regions of human TCRbeta chains were subjected to immunosequencing. The paper's processing steps were these. Repertoire TCRs were matched against a reference library of SARS-CoV-2-specific TCRs generated with the MIRA antigen-specificity platform. Breadth meant the fraction of unique TCRs that were SARS-CoV-2-associated, whereas depth meant the fraction of total T cells that were SARS-CoV-2-associated. Using the MIRA data, every spike-specific TCR was mapped to the spike region that the TCR reacted to and assigned to either a CD4 or a CD8 class. Log10-transformed breadth and depth values were compared by one-way ANOVA with Sidak's multiple comparisons tests. TCRdb limited this immuneACCESS table to in-frame rearrangements with V and J called. A share of clones is missing; checked studies link under half to unresolved V genes, and the rest is unexplained. The V and J calls and clone size are taken from that table; D and trimming were inferred from the DNA. In this sample the table shows fewer than 55,000 clones, around 90% of which occur a single time. In total, the top ten clones hold 37% of the sample.

The CDR3 measures 15 amino acids from cysteine to phenylalanine. Only the CDR3 DNA is retained, 45 bases long and in frame from the first base. Compared with germline, V lacks 0 bases and J lacks 3 bases; bases without a gene match: 3. Sequences SGHRS (CDR1) and YFSETQ (CDR2) are obtained from the germline V gene. Concerning this clone: The target of this receptor is not known. No much larger clone exists at a distance of one base, and base qualities are not known.

The chain is encoded by TRBV5-1 joined to TRBJ1-2; 9 central bases correspond to TRBD1. The clonotype was recovered from an adult who received the AZD1222 COVID-19 vaccine. The sample was peripheral blood, taken 28 days after the second AZD1222 dose. The bases are TGCGCCAGCAGCTTGGACGGACAGGGGTACTATGGCTACACCTTC. It codes for CASSLDGQGYYGYTF.